These 3 T cell receptor beta chains were all obtained from the same sample, sequenced in a study of post-analysis software for immune sequencing data. Study-wide points: TRBV5-6, TRBV5-1 and TRBV20-1 belonged to a set of about 5 TRBV segments that were more frequent in patients than controls.

Presence of unique molecular identifiers characterized the TCR beta cDNA libraries. TCRdb reprocessed the PCR reads via MiXCR and lists one record per CDR3 protein. The repertoire consists of about 770,000 distinct CDR3 sequences, with about 45% occurring once and the leading ten covering roughly 5.2%. The antigens of these receptors remain unknown. Material for sequencing was blood. These receptors were collected from a girl under 18 with multiple sclerosis.

This clonotype has only a few counts. This chain links TRBV6-5 with TRBJ1-4; 12 bases agree with TRBD1. V lost 6 bases and J lost 8; bases outside the gene matches: 4. This CDR3 comprises 14 residues. Germline CDR1 is MNHEY and CDR2 is SVGAGI. The CDR3 here is CASSRGTGGEKLFF. The DNA for the CDR3 is TGTGCCAGCAGCCGCGGGACAGGGGGCGAAAAACTGTTTTTT.

This chain links TRBV18 with TRBJ2-1, with 11 bases lining up with TRBD2. Germline CDR1 and CDR2: KGHSH and LQKENI. The length of the CDR3 is 16 residues. Trimming removed 2 bases from V and 4 bases from J; junction bases left unmatched: 4. CDR3 sequence: CASSPYRLAGYNEQFF. The CDR3 nucleotides are TGTGCCAGCTCACCATACCGACTAGCGGGATACAATGAGCAGTTCTTC. Together with reference TRBV18 and TRBJ2-1, the CDR3 gives the full variable domain: NAGVMQNPRHLVRRRGQEARLRCSPMKGHSHVYWYRQLPEEGLKFMVYLQKENIIDESGMPKERFSAEFPKEGPSILRIQQVVRGDSAAYFCASSPYRLAGYNEQFFGPGTRLTVL.

This clonotype has a handful of counts. This chain links TRBV7-3 with TRBJ2-3; 12 bases fit TRBD2. The CDR3 spans 15 residues. Germline V gene data show CDR1 as SGHTA and CDR2 as FQGTGA. The J segment lost 14 bases and the V segment lost 5 bases, leaving 14 bases of the junction unmatched. The DNA of the CDR3 is TGTGCCAGCAGCCCCACTTCGAGACTAGCGGGAGAGGCGTATTTT. Translated: CASSPTSRLAGEAYF.